This T cell receptor (beta chain) was captured in a study of T cells in Graves' hyperthyroidism and ophthalmopathy (dated by TCRdb to the late 2010s). Describing the broader study: TCR V-J signatures able to tell the groups apart were searched for in a discovery cohort of some 100 patients, of whom more than 40 had Graves' ophthalmopathy and under 65 had stable Graves' hyperthyroidism. Prospective prediction of ophthalmopathy was tested in an independent validation cohort of 18 to 20 hyperthyroidism patients and around 16 patients who later progressed to ophthalmopathy. The approximately 98 discovery patients were randomly divided into training and test sets at a 7:3 ratio. The study also compared thyroid tissue and blood T-cell repertoires from roughly six Graves' hyperthyroidism patients. Following sampling, methimazole starting at 30 mg daily was given to hyperthyroidism patients, and high-dose intravenous methylprednisolone was given to ophthalmopathy patients. The paper describes TCR Vbeta CDR3 sequencing of more than 120 peripheral blood samples, made up of 43 ophthalmopathy patients, more than 70 hyperthyroidism patients and around 17 progressor patients.

The TCR beta CDR3 regions were amplified from the RNA transcripts. For the first round of RT-PCR on the TCR CDR3, the HTBI primer set was used together with the Qiagen OneStep RT-PCR kit. A second multiplex PCR round built the libraries, followed by size selection and purification. The libraries were sequenced on an Illumina HiSeq2000 using paired-end 100 bp reads. Per the original workflow: SOAPnuke was used to process the raw data, removing reads that contained adapters or uncalled bases, had a mean Phred below 15, or lacked an exact match to the constant primer or identifier. High-quality paired reads were merged with COPE v1.2.5, and unique nucleotide sequences were defined as clonotypes. MiTCR v1.1 was used to align clonotypes to the IMGT TRBV, TRBD and TRBJ reference segments. The analysis was restricted to V-J combinations with a frequency above 0.0001, which together covered approximately 99% of the repertoires. The TCS score was defined as F50 (clonal expansion) divided by E x V (chaos), with BLOSUM62-based TCRdist calculated between CDR3 peptides within each V-J. Welch's t-statistics and random forest reduced some 510 V-J features to 13, which were used in a naive Bayes classifier (R e1071). The Morisita-Horn index was used to measure how similar the thyroid and blood repertoires were. The raw public data were reprocessed by TCRdb itself: fastp quality trimming at Q25, MiXCR clonotype calling, in-frame beta chains only. One record per CDR3 amino acid sequence lists the most common genes and DNA. These V and J calls are TCRdb output, not the study's own analysis. A total of 500,000 to 750,000 distinct CDR3 sequences appear in this sample, roughly 50% of them only once. The ten largest clones add up to around 7.7% of the sample.

Clipping removes 3 bases from V and 7 bases from J, with 1 as the unmatched junction base count. There are 12 amino acids in the CDR3, from cysteine to phenylalanine inclusive. Kept here is only the CDR3 DNA, which spans 36 bases and is read in frame from base 1. Per the germline V gene (reference sequence), LNHNV is the CDR1 and YYDKDF is the CDR2. The study at large found these results: Sample size was not statistically predetermined, and blinding of investigators to group allocation was not performed. In validation, the model predicted progression to ophthalmopathy a median of 6.5 months before onset, with 65% to 71% sensitivity and about 72% specificity. A model built on a 13 V-J signature distinguished ophthalmopathy from stable hyperthyroidism, reaching about 89% sensitivity and 81.08% specificity in cross-validation and 80%/75% in testing. Most expanded thyroid clonotypes (frequency above 0.001) were also found in blood, which suggests that blood repertoires may mirror thyroid immune responses.

A patient counted as having stable Graves' hyperthyroidism if no progression to ophthalmopathy occurred over 18 months of follow-up. The hyperthyroidism patients were between 18 and 65 years old and newly diagnosed, with a disease duration of less than 2 months. Patients with uncontrolled infections, other autoimmune diseases, pregnancy or lactation were excluded. Diagnoses were based on clinical symptoms, serum thyroxine and TRAb, thyroid ultrasound and orbital computed tomography. Total RNA was extracted using Trizol reagent, and RNA quality was assessed on an Agilent 2100 Bioanalyzer. Concerning this clonotype: The specificity of this receptor is unknown. Base quality data are lacking; no much larger clone is found one base away.

The origin of this receptor is a woman between 18 and 29 years old with Graves' hyperthyroidism. The specimen sequenced was peripheral blood or thyroid tissue (not recorded which). This receptor chain uses TRBV15 and TRBJ1-2, and 8 junction bases match TRBD1. The CDR3 region has the sequence CATSRDRVGYTF. Here is the DNA: TGTGCCACCAGCAGGGACAGGGTTGGCTACACCTTC. Joined to the reference TRBV15 and TRBJ1-2 proteins, this CDR3 gives the full variable domain: DAMVIQNPRYQVTQFGKPVTLSCSQTLNHNVMYWYQQKSSQAPKLLFHYYDKDFNNEADTPDNFQSRRPNTSFCFLDIRSPGLGDTAMYLCATSRDRVGYTFGSGTRLTVV.